This TCR beta chain was profiled in a study of human T cells and chemical hapten exposure. Study-wide background: Researchers reported sensitizing a roughly 2 cm by roughly 2 cm upper inner arm skin site with 2% DPC.

This clonotype was counted a few times. Time point meaning: pre-sensitization, week 0. Regarding treatment: therapeutic diphenylcyclopropenone sensitization with weekly scalp DPC. Every donor had alopecia and was 18 to 70 years old; all were suitable for DPC. Trimming removed 7 bases from V and 5 bases from J, with 12 bases in between. There are 12 residues in the CDR3. Germline lookup yields CDR1 SQVTM and CDR2 ANQGSEA. The library labeled individual cDNA molecules by adding unique molecular identifiers to them. TCRdb itself ran the RACE reads through MiXCR, one entry per CDR3 protein. This table has 150,000 to 200,000 distinct CDR3 sequences, almost 30% appearing once.

Sequenced material: whole blood, taken in connection with sensitization to the hapten diphenylcyclopropenone (DPC). The J gene is TRBJ2-1, the V gene TRBV29-1; D unresolved. The TCR was taken from a woman aged 30 to 39 with alopecia areata. Some clones in this sample may be carry-over from other donors' samples. This CDR3 reads CSAVPWDNEQFF. CDR3 sequence (DNA): TGCAGCGCTGTACCCTGGGACAATGAGCAGTTCTTC.